In this sample, the clone carrying this T cell receptor beta chain turned up once. Its cognate antigen is unknown. Other DNA sequences from this sample encode an identical CDR3 as well. Profiled with immunoSEQ multiplex PCR; TCRdb holds only in-frame clones, not every one. This table has around 320,000 clones, approximately 86% appearing once. The record originates from a study of Ad26.COV2.S vaccination and SARS-CoV-2 variants. At the level of the study: By the intramuscular route, Ad26.COV2.S was given once, or twice 56 days apart.

Overall study results and limits: Estimates derived from TCR breadth and depth analyses may have underestimated total T cell responses.

The treatment was: approximately 18 received Ad26.COV2.S at low or high dose, single or two shots; several received placebo; per-sample allocation not given. Specimens were obtained on day 63 following the first vaccine or placebo injection. Participants' vaccine, an Ad26 vector, delivered Wuhan-strain SARS-CoV-2 spike. This sequence originates from a person aged 18-65 years who received the Ad26.COV2.S COVID-19 vaccine or a placebo. The sequencing used peripheral blood, collected in a trial of Ad26.COV2.S vaccine versus placebo.

CDR3 DNA: TGTGCCAGCAGTGAGCAGGGGGCTAATCAGCCCCAGCATTTT. As protein: CASSEQGANQPQHF. The J gene is TRBJ1-5, the V gene TRBV2; the match to TRBD1 covers 8 bases. J was trimmed by 4 bases and V by 3 bases; bases with no gene match: 2. The CDR3 covers 14 residues. Germline V gene data show CDR1 as SNHLY and CDR2 as FYNNEI.